This T cell receptor (beta chain) was observed in a study of cytomegalovirus exposure and HLA in healthy donors. Notes on the study in general: Association of a missense DCLRE1C variant with TCR beta V- and J-gene trimming was reported in a later analysis. There were reportedly fewer N-insertions in an Asian-associated ancestry cluster than the roughly 670-donor mean, in a later analysis. In vitro data verified a few CMV-associated chains as specific for CMV antigens.

Vbeta (60) and Jbeta (13) primers were used in the PCR. The protocol was immunoSEQ multiplex PCR, while the TCRdb copy is restricted to in-frame clones and leaves out a portion. The sample has 190,000 or so clones, 75% to 85% seen once; the top ten hold 0.65%. Notes on this clone: No antigen is known for it.

The CDR3 is 16 residues long. Germline CDR1 is GTSNPN and CDR2 is SVGIG (reference sequence). Germline trimming cut 4 bases from V and 2 bases from J; bases unmatched to any gene: 13. At collection, donors were nominally healthy, but unrecorded immune exposures were probable. Sample: PBMCs. The rearrangement uses TRBV30 and TRBJ2-7; 8 nucleotides match TRBD2. This sequence was found in a boy between 10 and 17 years old in good health and CMV-seronegative. Here the CDR3 reads CAWTPLGGGATYEQYF. The CDR3 nucleotides are TGTGCCTGGACCCCCCTCGGGGGGGGCGCAACCTACGAGCAGTACTTC.